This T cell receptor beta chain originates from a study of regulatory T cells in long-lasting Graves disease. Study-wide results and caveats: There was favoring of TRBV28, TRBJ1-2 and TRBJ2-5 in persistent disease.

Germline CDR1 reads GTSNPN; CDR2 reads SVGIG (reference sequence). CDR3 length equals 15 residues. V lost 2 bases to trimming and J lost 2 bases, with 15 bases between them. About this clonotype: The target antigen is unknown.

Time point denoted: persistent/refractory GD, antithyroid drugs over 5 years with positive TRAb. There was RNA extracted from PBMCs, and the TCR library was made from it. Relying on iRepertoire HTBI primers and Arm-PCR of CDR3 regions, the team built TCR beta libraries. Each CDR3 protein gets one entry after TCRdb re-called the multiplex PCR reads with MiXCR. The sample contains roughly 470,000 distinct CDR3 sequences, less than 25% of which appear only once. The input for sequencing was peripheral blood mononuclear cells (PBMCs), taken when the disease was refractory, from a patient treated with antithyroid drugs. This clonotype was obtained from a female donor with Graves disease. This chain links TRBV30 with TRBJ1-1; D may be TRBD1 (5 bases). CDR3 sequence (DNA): TGTGCCTGGAGTCTGTGGGGGGGGACTAACACTGAAGCTTTCTTT. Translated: CAWSLWGGTNTEAFF.